One sample yielded the 32 T cell receptor beta chains listed below, sequenced in a study of T cells in Graves' hyperthyroidism and ophthalmopathy. What was amplified from RNA transcripts were TCR beta CDR3 regions. Initially, a first-round RT-PCR of the TCR CDR3 employed the HTBI primer set. TCRdb recomputed calls from the multiplex PCR reads with MiXCR, one row per CDR3 protein. Here the sample spans around 690,000 distinct CDR3 sequences, 20% to 25% being singletons. Sequencing used blood. The receptor source for this set is a man between 25 and 39 years old with Graves' ophthalmopathy.

This clonotype was observed at least ten times. This chain links TRBV7-8 with TRBJ1-5; maybe TRBD1 (5 bases). V lost 1 base and J lost 4, with 11 bases in between. Germline values: CDR1 SGHVS, CDR2 FQNEAQ. CDR3 size: 15 residues. CDR3 protein: CASSLEVQANQPQHF. For the CDR3, the DNA is TGTGCCAGCAGCTTAGAAGTACAGGCTAATCAGCCCCAGCATTTT.

The chain links TRBV5-6 to TRBJ1-6; TRBD1 is a possible D gene (5 bases). Germline CDR1 SGHDT, CDR2 YYEEEE. With 3 bases removed from V and 7 bases from J, the gap between germline ends came to 14 bases. CDR3 length: 15 amino acids. CDR3 sequence: CASSYRVRGNSPLHF. CDR3 coding DNA: TGTGCCAGCAGCTACCGGGTTAGGGGAAATTCACCCCTCCACTTT.

In this sample, this clonotype turned up a few times. The chain uses TRBV2 and TRBJ2-2; 7 bases line up with TRBD1. This CDR3 comprises 15 residues. Germline lookup yields CDR1 SNHLY and CDR2 FYNNEI. Trimming removed 5 bases from V and 1 base from J; junction bases left unmatched: 4. CDR3: CASSLGQMNTGELFF. CDR3 coding DNA: TGTGCCAGCAGTCTGGGACAGATGAACACCGGGGAGCTGTTTTTT. The full variable domain, rest sourced from reference TRBV2 and TRBJ2-2, is EPEVTQTPSHQVTQMGQEVILRCVPISNHLYFYWYRQILGQKVEFLVSFYNNEISEKSEIFDDQFSVERPDGSNFTLKIRSTKLEDSAMYFCASSLGQMNTGELFFGEGSRLTVL.

This clonotype was detected many times. V is TRBV11-2 and J is TRBJ2-5; possible D gene TRBD2, 7 bases. Between the trimmed V and J ends, which lost 5 bases and 6 bases, there was a span of 22 bases. The germline gives CDR1 SGHAT, CDR2 FQNNGV. This CDR3 is built from 16 residues. The CDR3 spells CASSPSSGTRQKTQYF. In DNA, the CDR3 is TGTGCCAGCAGCCCGTCGAGCGGGACACGGCAAAAGACCCAGTACTTC. The whole variable domain, remainder taken from reference TRBV11-2 and TRBJ2-5, is EAGVAQSPRYKIIEKRQSVAFWCNPISGHATLYWYQQILGQGPKLLIQFQNNGVVDDSQLPKDRFSAERLKGVDSTLKIQPAKLEDSAVYLCASSPSSGTRQKTQYFGPGTRLLVL.

The chain employs TRBV9 and TRBJ2-1; D remains unclear. Trimming stripped 0 bases from V and 2 bases from J, with 3 bases between. The CDR3 spans 13 residues. Germline CDR1 reads SGDLS; CDR2 reads YYNGEE. CDR3 sequence (DNA): TGTGCCAGCAGCGTAGAACCCTACAATGAGCAGTTCTTC. Its translation is CASSVEPYNEQFF.

The sample holds a few counts of this clonotype. V usage is TRBV30 and J usage is TRBJ2-1; maybe TRBD2 (5 bases). The germline V and J ends were trimmed by 3 bases and 8 bases, with 20 bases remaining between them. This CDR3 region has 15 residues. Germline V gene lookup returns CDR1 GTSNPN and CDR2 SVGIG (reference sequence). CDR3 bases: TGTGCCTGGAGCAAGCCGGGTTCCCCGAGGGATGAGCAGTTCTTC. The encoded protein is CAWSKPGSPRDEQFF.

The chain recombines TRBV30 with TRBJ1-1; D remains unclear. Trimming removed 0 bases at V and 2 bases at J, with 7 bases between. Germline assignment: CDR1 GTSNPN and CDR2 SVGIG (reference sequence). The CDR3 contains 13 residues. The CDR3 protein is CAWSVVGNTEAFF. As DNA, the CDR3 is TGTGCCTGGAGTGTAGTTGGTAACACTGAAGCTTTCTTT.

This clonotype was seen many times. The chain has TRBV20-1 and TRBJ2-3; TRBD2 is a possible D gene (6 bases). Between the trimmed V and J ends, which lost 7 bases and 2 bases, there was a span of 16 bases. The germline CDR1 and CDR2 sequences are DFQATT and SNEGSKA (reference sequence). CDR3 length: 14 amino acids. The CDR3 protein is CSGRLGGNTDTQYF. As DNA, the CDR3 is TGCAGTGGACGACTCGGCGGGAACACAGATACGCAGTATTTT.

The table lists this clonotype with many counts. The chain joins TRBV7-2 to TRBJ2-1; maybe TRBD2 (5 bases). This CDR3 is built from 13 residues. Germline V lookup: CDR1 SGHTA, CDR2 FQGNSA. Between the trimmed V and J ends, which lost 4 bases and 7 bases, there was a span of 11 bases. The DNA for the CDR3 is TGTGCCAGCAGCTCCCCGGACTGGAATGAGCAGTTCTTC. It codes for CASSSPDWNEQFF. Full variable domain (remainder filled in from reference TRBV7-2 and TRBJ2-1): GAGVSQSPSNKVTEKGKDVELRCDPISGHTALYWYRQSLGQGLEFLIYFQGNSAPDKSGLPSDRFSAERTGGSVSTLTIQRTQQEDSAVYLCASSSPDWNEQFFGPGTRLTVL.

The V gene is TRBV4-1, the J gene TRBJ2-5; 8 positions match TRBD2. The germline CDR1 and CDR2 sequences are MGHRA and YSYEKL. J lost 4 bases, V lost 0 bases, and 1 base had no gene match. The CDR3 is made up of 14 amino acids. The CDR3 bases are TGCGCCAGCAGCCAAGACGGGGGGGGAGAGACCCAGTACTTC. Translating gives CASSQDGGGETQYF.

In its sample, this clonotype was seen a few times. The genes are TRBV24-1 and TRBJ2-1; D remains ambiguous. The V end was cut by 4 bases, the J end by 7 bases, with 13 bases between. The CDR3 extends over 14 amino acids. Germline CDR1 is KGHDR and CDR2 is SFDVKD. The CDR3 sequence is CATSDPGRRNEQFF. DNA for the CDR3: TGTGCCACCAGTGACCCGGGCCGGAGAAATGAGCAGTTCTTC.

This clonotype was counted ten times or more. The V gene is TRBV28, the J gene TRBJ2-1; TRBD1 agrees at 8 bases. CDR3 size: 15 residues. Trimming took 3 bases from V and 8 from J; bases not matched to a gene: 9. Looked up from germline, CDR1 is MDHEN and CDR2 is SYDVKM. The CDR3 region is CASSFGRQGLDEQFF. The CDR3 nucleotides are TGTGCCAGCAGTTTCGGGAGACAGGGGTTAGATGAGCAGTTCTTC.

Many counts were recorded for this clonotype. V and J are TRBV5-6 and TRBJ1-4, with 7 bases aligning to TRBD1. There are 15 residues in the CDR3. CDR1 SGHDT and CDR2 YYEEEE come from the germline V gene. J gave up 5 bases and V 3 bases, and 7 bases lay outside the gene matches. CDR3 DNA: TGTGCCAGCAGCTGGGGACAGCTAGAAAATGAAAAACTGTTTTTT. It encodes CASSWGQLENEKLFF.

In its sample, this clonotype was seen a few times. This chain links TRBV6-2 or TRBV6-3 with TRBJ2-3; a weak D match, TRBD1 (6 bases). Trimming shortened V by 6 bases and J by 4 bases, and 20 bases separated the two germline ends. Germline V gene data show CDR1 as MNHEY and CDR2 as SVGEGT. The CDR3 spans 16 residues. In DNA, the CDR3 is TGTGCCAGCAGCGCTAGAGGGGGTTTTAGCGCAGATACGCAGTATTTT. Translation: CASSARGGFSADTQYF.

This clonotype came up a few times. The gene calls are TRBV5-8 and TRBJ1-1; D not resolved. Germline assignment: CDR1 SGHTS and CDR2 YDEGEE. Trimming removed 0 bases from V and 8 bases from J, with 11 bases in between. This CDR3 is built from 13 residues. CDR3 sequence (DNA): TGTGCCAGCAGCTTGGCCTGGGTGGACGAAGCTTTCTTT. Amino acids: CASSLAWVDEAFF.

To note about this clonotype: The CDR3 ends on some other residue instead of the conserved phenylalanine or tryptophan, so this is likely a read error. This chain joins TRBV2 and TRBJ2-1; 10 bases match TRBD1. CDR1 and CDR2 (germline): SNHLY, FYNNEI. CDR3 size: 15 residues. With 6 bases clipped from V and 4 bases from J, the junction kept 6 bases outside the gene matches. The CDR3 protein is CASSFGTGVYNEQFL. In DNA form, the CDR3 reads TGTGCCAGCAGCTTCGGGACAGGGGTTTACAATGAGCAGTTCCTC.

V is TRBV5-1 and J is TRBJ2-7; the D is unclear. With 0 bases removed from V and 0 bases from J, the gap between germline ends came to 10 bases. The CDR3 is 15 amino acids. The germline gives CDR1 SGHRS, CDR2 YFSETQ. This CDR3 is CASSLEGRYSYEQYF. The CDR3, as DNA: TGCGCCAGCAGCTTGGAAGGCCGCTACTCCTACGAGCAGTACTTC.

This clonotype was picked up one time. The chain couples TRBV24-1 to TRBJ2-2; D not resolved. The germline gives CDR1 KGHDR, CDR2 SFDVKD. Trimming took off 2 bases at V and 1 base at J, with 10 bases between the two ends. The CDR3 spans 16 residues. CDR3 loop: CATSDSFKGNTGELFF. In DNA form, the CDR3 reads TGTGCCACCAGTGATTCATTTAAGGGGAACACCGGGGAGCTGTTTTTT.

This clonotype was seen at least ten times. This chain connects TRBV7-3 to TRBJ1-1; D perhaps matches TRBD1 (5 bases). The CDR3 loop spans 18 amino acids. With 1 base removed from V and 0 bases from J, the gap between germline ends came to 18 bases. From germline, CDR1 is SGHTA and CDR2 FQGTGA. This CDR3 is CASSLRRGFRRMNTEAFF. DNA for the CDR3: TGTGCCAGCAGCTTAAGGCGGGGGTTCCGACGGATGAACACTGAAGCTTTCTTT.

The rearrangement links TRBV6-4 to TRBJ2-1, with 8 positions matching TRBD2. The junction had 6 bases not matched to a gene; V was cut back by 1 base and J by 13 bases. Germline V gene lookup returns CDR1 MRHNA and CDR2 SNTAGT. The CDR3 is made up of 13 amino acids. CDR3 loop: CASSDFSGTSQFF. The CDR3 nucleotides read TGTGCCAGCAGTGACTTTTCCGGGACTAGTCAGTTCTTC.

The chain uses TRBV6-2 or TRBV6-3 and TRBJ1-5, with D perhaps TRBD1 (6 bases). The ends were cut back, 6 bases at V and 5 bases at J, with 17 bases in the middle. Germline V lookup: CDR1 MNHEY, CDR2 SVGEGT. There are 15 residues in the CDR3. CDR3 DNA sequence: TGTGCCAGCAGCCGAACAGGACAGACTGATCAGCCCCAGCATTTT. This translates into CASSRTGQTDQPQHF.

This chain links TRBV5-6 with TRBJ1-1, with a possible D match to TRBD1 (5 bases). Trimming stripped 1 base from V and 6 bases from J, with 19 bases between. CDR3 length: 16 residues. Germline V gene lookup returns CDR1 SGHDT and CDR2 YYEEEE. CDR3 sequence reads: CASSLSGGDARPEAFF. Written as DNA, the CDR3 is TGTGCCAGCAGCTTGTCGGGCGGGGACGCTCGACCTGAAGCTTTCTTT.

J is TRBJ2-3 and V is TRBV20-1, with TRBD2 matching over 8 bases. The CDR3 spans 15 residues. Unmatched junction bases numbered 8, after V lost 4 bases and J lost 2 bases. Germline CDR1 DFQATT, CDR2 SNEGSKA (reference sequence). In nucleotides, the CDR3 is TGCAGTGCTACCGGGGGCGGGGGGTACACAGATACGCAGTATTTT. Protein sequence: CSATGGGGYTDTQYF.

This clonotype was seen a few times. The chain joins TRBV7-9 to TRBJ1-5; a possible D gene is TRBD1 (5 bases). This CDR3 region has 13 residues. The V end lost 5 bases, the J end lost 6 bases, and 11 bases lay between the germline ends. Germline assignment: CDR1 SEHNR and CDR2 FQNEAQ (reference sequence). The CDR3 DNA is TGTGCCAGCAGCCCCGCAGGGATTCAGCCCCAGCATTTT. This encodes CASSPAGIQPQHF.

The V and J genes are TRBV15 and TRBJ2-7; 13 positions match TRBD2. Germline assignment: CDR1 LNHNV and CDR2 YYDKDF (reference sequence). V dropped 4 bases and J dropped 10; count of bases not matched to a gene: 10. The CDR3 covers 15 residues. The CDR3 sequence is CATSTGTSGTAEQYF. CDR3 nucleotide sequence: TGTGCCACCAGCACTGGGACTAGCGGGACTGCCGAACAGTACTTC.

This clonotype came up many times. The chain combines TRBV27 with TRBJ2-4; 9 nucleotides agree with TRBD1. CDR3 length: 16 amino acids. Germline lookup yields CDR1 MNHEY and CDR2 SMNVEV (reference sequence). With V trimmed by 6 bases and J by 1 base, 7 bases remained unmatched. CDR3 nucleotides: TGTGCCAGCAGCCCCGGGACAGGGAAGGCCAAAAACATTCAGTACTTC. Protein product: CASSPGTGKAKNIQYF.

The chain combines TRBV5-1 with TRBJ2-5; 8 nucleotides agree with TRBD1. V lost 5 bases, J lost 5 bases, and 14 bases stayed unmatched. The length of the CDR3 is 16 residues. CDR1 SGHRS and CDR2 YFSETQ come from the germline V gene. CDR3 DNA: TGCGCCAGCAGTCTCGCCGGGCCACGGACAGGGGAGACCCAGTACTTC. It translates to CASSLAGPRTGETQYF. The full variable domain, with the rest looked up from reference TRBV5-1 and TRBJ2-5, is KAGVTQTPRYLIKTRGQQVTLSCSPISGHRSVSWYQQTPGQGLQFLFEYFSETQRNKGNFPGRFSGRQFSNSRSEMNVSTLELGDSALYLCASSLAGPRTGETQYFGPGTRLLVL.

This clonotype was seen repeatedly, ten times or more. The V and J genes are TRBV7-2 and TRBJ2-3, with 10 bases matching TRBD1. CDR1 SGHTA and CDR2 FQGNSA come from the germline V gene. CDR3 length: 18 amino acids. V shed 5 bases, J shed 3 bases, and the junction held 14 bases outside the gene matches. The CDR3: CASSPNGVRDRGTDTQYF. CDR3 coding DNA: TGTGCCAGCAGCCCGAATGGGGTCCGGGACAGGGGAACAGATACGCAGTATTTT.

V usage is TRBV27 and J usage is TRBJ2-2; D remains unclear. CDR1 and CDR2 from the germline V gene are MNHEY and SMNVEV (reference sequence). V lost 5 bases to trimming and J lost 5 bases, with 9 bases between them. CDR3 length: 13 amino acids. CDR3 protein: CASSASWTGELFF. The DNA of the CDR3 is TGTGCCAGCAGTGCTAGTTGGACCGGGGAGCTGTTTTTT.

The chain has TRBV4-1 and TRBJ1-1; D may be TRBD1 (6 bases). Looked up from germline, CDR1 is MGHRA and CDR2 is YSYEKL. The CDR3 is made up of 13 amino acids. V dropped 2 bases and J dropped 5 bases, with 9 bases sitting between them. The CDR3 loop is CASSQPGQTEAFF. CDR3 DNA sequence: TGCGCCAGCAGCCAACCCGGACAGACTGAAGCTTTCTTT.

The V call is TRBV7-9, the J call TRBJ2-7; TRBD2 aligns across 10 bases. The CDR3 totals 18 residues. Looked up from germline, CDR1 is SEHNR and CDR2 is FQNEAQ (reference sequence). V was clipped by 5 bases and J by 0 bases; unmatched bases: 13. CDR3 residues: CASSPPGTSEPFSYEQYF. In DNA form, the CDR3 reads TGTGCCAGCAGCCCCCCCGGGACTAGCGAACCCTTCTCCTACGAGCAGTACTTC. The full variable domain, with the rest looked up from reference TRBV7-9 and TRBJ2-7, is DTGVSQNPRHKITKRGQNVTFRCDPISEHNRLYWYRQTLGQGPEFLTYFQNEAQLEKSRLLSDRFSAERPKGSFSTLEIQRTEQGDSAMYLCASSPPGTSEPFSYEQYFGPGTRLTVT.

V is TRBV28 and J is TRBJ2-3; D may be TRBD1 (5 bases). The CDR3 consists of 15 residues. Trimming stripped 7 bases from V and 2 bases from J, with 16 bases between. Per germline, CDR1 MDHEN and CDR2 SYDVKM. The CDR3 sequence is CASKPTREDTDTQYF. The DNA for the CDR3 is TGTGCCAGCAAACCGACCAGGGAAGACACAGATACGCAGTATTTT.